This passage covers 14 T cell receptor beta chains from one sample sequenced in a study of shared clonotypes between healthy human individuals. Naive CD8 cells comprised CD45RO-negative, CCR7-positively selected cells, excluding terminally differentiated effector memory CD45RA+ cells. Only in-frame clones appear in the TCRdb table, and some are missing; sequencing was by immunoSEQ multiplex PCR. The table has around 580,000 clones, roughly 98% seen once. The sequenced sample consisted of naive CD8+ T cells sorted from blood. Receptors originate from a man aged 30 to 39 in good health.

V is TRBV5-5 and J is TRBJ1-1, with D tentatively TRBD1 (6 bases). Trimming stripped 3 bases from V and 0 bases from J, with 18 bases between. CDR1 SGHKS and CDR2 YYEKEE come from the germline V gene (reference sequence). The CDR3 consists of 17 residues. CDR3 protein: CASSSRGPGAMNTEAFF. As DNA, the CDR3 is TGTGCCAGCAGCTCCCGGGGCCCGGGGGCAATGAACACTGAAGCTTTCTTT. Full variable domain (missing parts from reference TRBV5-5 and TRBJ1-1): DAGVTQSPTHLIKTRGQQVTLRCSPISGHKSVSWYQQVLGQGPQFIFQYYEKEERGRGNFPDRFSARQFPNYSSELNVNALLLGDSALYLCASSSRGPGAMNTEAFFGQGTRLTVV.

The gene calls are TRBV25-1 and TRBJ2-7; D gene uncertain. Germline assignment: CDR1 MGHDK and CDR2 SYGVNS. The CDR3 is made up of 14 amino acids. V dropped 4 bases and J dropped 0 bases, with 10 bases sitting between them. CDR3 region: CASSGLGSSYEQYF. The CDR3 DNA is TGTGCCAGCAGTGGGCTGGGCAGCTCCTACGAGCAGTACTTC.

The chain combines TRBV27 with TRBJ2-1; 7 nucleotides agree with TRBD2. With V trimmed by 3 bases and J by 3 bases, 5 bases remained unmatched. Germline V lookup: CDR1 MNHEY, CDR2 SMNVEV (reference sequence). The CDR3 is 15 residues long. This CDR3 reads CASSLGGEGYNEQFF. The CDR3 coding sequence is TGTGCCAGCAGTTTGGGGGGGGAGGGCTACAATGAGCAGTTCTTC.

V is TRBV27 and J is TRBJ1-5; TRBD1 agrees at 8 bases. Trimming removed 3 bases from V and 6 bases from J; junction bases left unmatched: 4. The CDR3 contains 14 residues. Germline lookup yields CDR1 MNHEY and CDR2 SMNVEV (reference sequence). CDR3 DNA sequence: TGTGCCAGCAGTTTTGGCAGGGGGCTTCAGCCCCAGCATTTT. This encodes CASSFGRGLQPQHF.

CDR3 protein: CASRLAGGRDYNEQFF. CDR3 DNA sequence: TGCGCCAGCAGGCTAGCGGGAGGTAGAGACTACAATGAGCAGTTCTTC. This chain links TRBV10-2 with TRBJ2-1; 11 nucleotides line up with TRBD2. Germline-derived CDR1 and CDR2 are WSHSY and SAAADI. The V segment lost 6 bases and the J segment 3 bases; nucleotides outside the gene matches: 7. The CDR3 sequence is 16 residues long.

This chain uses TRBV18 with TRBJ2-5; no clear D. The CDR3 is 16 residues long. Deletions cut 0 bases from V and 2 bases from J, with 13 bases between. CDR1 is KGHSH, CDR2 LQKENI, per germline. The CDR3 DNA is TGTGCCAGCTCACCACCGTTGATAGAACGACAAGAGACCCAGTACTTC. It encodes CASSPPLIERQETQYF.

V is TRBV7-9 and J is TRBJ2-3; D not certain. This CDR3 is built from 11 residues. Deletions cut 11 bases from V and 3 bases from J, with 9 bases between. Germline loops: CDR1 SEHNR, CDR2 FQNEAQ (reference sequence). The CDR3 nucleotides read TGTGCCCCCACTCCGACAGATACGCAGTATTTT. It translates to CAPTPTDTQYF.

This clone was observed once. The CDR3 nucleotides are TGTGCCAGCAGTTTACGTTCCCAGAGGACAACTAGGGAAAAACTGTTTTTT. Protein product: CASSLRSQRTTREKLFF. The rearrangement links TRBV27 to TRBJ1-4, with a weak D call TRBD1 (5 bases). Germline lookup yields CDR1 MNHEY and CDR2 SMNVEV (reference sequence). V lost 2 bases and J lost 8, with 21 bases in between. This CDR3 contains 17 residues.

V usage is TRBV5-5 and J usage is TRBJ2-2; D is possibly TRBD1 (6 bases). Germline CDR1 is SGHKS and CDR2 is YYEKEE (reference sequence). The CDR3 is made up of 14 amino acids. Deletions cut 0 bases from V and 6 bases from J, with 9 bases between. CDR3 in DNA: TGTGCCAGCAGCTTGGGGAGACAGGCCGGGGAGCTGTTTTTT. Translation gives CASSLGRQAGELFF.

The chain carries TRBV19 and TRBJ2-7, with D possibly TRBD2 on 6 matching bases. The V end lost 5 bases, the J end lost 5 bases, and 13 bases lay between the germline ends. Per the germline V gene, CDR1 is LNHDA and CDR2 is SQIVND (reference sequence). The CDR3 covers 13 residues. The CDR3 bases are TGTGCCAGTAGTTCAGTTTCGGGAGACGAGCAGTACTTC. Its translation: CASSSVSGDEQYF.

This chain links TRBV5-1 with TRBJ2-5, with 11 positions matching TRBD1. V shed 3 bases, J shed 3 bases, and the junction held 10 bases outside the gene matches. CDR3 length: 17 amino acids. CDR1 is SGHRS and CDR2 is YFSETQ in the germline V gene. CDR3 nucleotides: TGCGCCAGCAGCTCGTATCTGTTGGGACAGGGGGAAGAGACCCAGTACTTC. The encoded protein is CASSSYLLGQGEETQYF.

The chain employs TRBV11-2 and TRBJ2-7; the D gene is possibly TRBD2 (6 bases). Trimming removed 5 bases from V and 4 bases from J, with 18 bases in between. Germline V gives CDR1 SGHAT, CDR2 FQNNGV. This CDR3 comprises 15 residues. The CDR3 loop reads CASSPTGERSYEQYF. Written as DNA, the CDR3 is TGTGCCAGCAGCCCGACGGGAGAGCGGTCTTACGAGCAGTACTTC.

This chain connects TRBV9 to TRBJ1-1; 8 nucleotides line up with TRBD1. There are 16 residues in the CDR3. From germline, CDR1 is SGDLS and CDR2 YYNGEE. V dropped 2 bases and J dropped 5; count of bases not matched to a gene: 11. CDR3 sequence reads: CASSVLMGQAGTEAFF. As DNA, the CDR3 is TGTGCCAGCAGCGTCTTAATGGGACAGGCGGGGACTGAAGCTTTCTTT.

The genes are TRBV7-9 and TRBJ1-3; no clear D gene. V lost 5 bases and J 4 bases, leaving 9 bases between the germline ends. Germline assignment: CDR1 SEHNR and CDR2 FQNEAQ (reference sequence). The CDR3 extends over 13 amino acids. The CDR3 spells CASSVTEGNTIYF. In DNA, the CDR3 is TGTGCCAGCAGCGTGACGGAGGGAAACACCATATATTTT.